This is a list of T cell receptor beta chains from one sample in a study of tumor-infiltrating lymphocytes in primary liver carcinoma. TCRdb analysed the multiplex PCR reads with MiXCR anew, one entry per CDR3 protein. The sample lists some 190,000 distinct CDR3 sequences; about 60% were seen once. The sample was peripheral blood. The receptors derive from a man aged 35 to 55 with primary liver carcinoma and hepatitis B virus infection. Each CDR3 is given with its conserved first and last residue. A D gene is named only where the DNA matches it firmly. Clone size is not always given. Where it is, it says once, few, many or a class for expanded clones.

size | J | V | D | DNA | CDR3
many | TRBJ2-2 | TRBV29-1 | TRBD1 | TGCAGCGCTGGGGACAGGATTCACACCGGGGAGCTGTTTTTT | CSAGDRIHTGELFF
few | TRBJ2-1 | TRBV5-4 | TRBD2 | TGTGCCAGCAGCTTGACCGGACTAGGACTCGAGCAGTTCTTC | CASSLTGLGLEQFF
- | TRBJ1-1 | TRBV6-6 | - | TGTGCCAGCAGTTCTCCCGCGGAGGGCACTGAAGCTTTCTTT | CASSSPAEGTEAFF
- | TRBJ2-7 | TRBV4-1 | - | TGCGCCAGCAGCCAAGGAGACAGCTCCTACGAGCAGTACTTC | CASSQGDSSYEQYF
- | TRBJ2-2 | TRBV5-4 | TRBD1 | TGTGCCAGCAGCAAGGGACAGGCGTTCACCGGGGAGCTGTTTTTT | CASSKGQAFTGELFF
many | TRBJ2-7 | TRBV6-1 | - | TGTGCCAGCAGTGAAGTGCCCTACGAGCAGTACTTC | CASSEVPYEQYF
- | TRBJ2-1 | TRBV6-5 | TRBD1 | TGTGCCGGCAGTTCAACAGGGGGTTCCTACAATGAGCAGTTCTTC | CAGSSTGGSYNEQFF
- | TRBJ2-1 | TRBV24-1 | TRBD2 | TGTGCCACCAGTGAATTCGGACTAGCGGGAGTCAACAATGAGCAGTTCTTC | CATSEFGLAGVNNEQFF
- | TRBJ2-6 | TRBV4-1 | - | TGCGCCAGCAGCCAAGTAATAGGGGCTGGGGCCAACGTCATGACTTTC | CASSQVIGAGANVMTF
- | TRBJ1-4 | TRBV6-5 | - | TGTGCCAGCAGTTGGGGACATGGAGATGAAAAACTGTTTTTT | CASSWGHGDEKLFF
- | TRBJ2-7 | TRBV4-1 | TRBD1 | TGCGCCAGCAGCCAAGTGTCAGGACAGGGCGAAGGGCAGTACTTC | CASSQVSGQGEGQYF